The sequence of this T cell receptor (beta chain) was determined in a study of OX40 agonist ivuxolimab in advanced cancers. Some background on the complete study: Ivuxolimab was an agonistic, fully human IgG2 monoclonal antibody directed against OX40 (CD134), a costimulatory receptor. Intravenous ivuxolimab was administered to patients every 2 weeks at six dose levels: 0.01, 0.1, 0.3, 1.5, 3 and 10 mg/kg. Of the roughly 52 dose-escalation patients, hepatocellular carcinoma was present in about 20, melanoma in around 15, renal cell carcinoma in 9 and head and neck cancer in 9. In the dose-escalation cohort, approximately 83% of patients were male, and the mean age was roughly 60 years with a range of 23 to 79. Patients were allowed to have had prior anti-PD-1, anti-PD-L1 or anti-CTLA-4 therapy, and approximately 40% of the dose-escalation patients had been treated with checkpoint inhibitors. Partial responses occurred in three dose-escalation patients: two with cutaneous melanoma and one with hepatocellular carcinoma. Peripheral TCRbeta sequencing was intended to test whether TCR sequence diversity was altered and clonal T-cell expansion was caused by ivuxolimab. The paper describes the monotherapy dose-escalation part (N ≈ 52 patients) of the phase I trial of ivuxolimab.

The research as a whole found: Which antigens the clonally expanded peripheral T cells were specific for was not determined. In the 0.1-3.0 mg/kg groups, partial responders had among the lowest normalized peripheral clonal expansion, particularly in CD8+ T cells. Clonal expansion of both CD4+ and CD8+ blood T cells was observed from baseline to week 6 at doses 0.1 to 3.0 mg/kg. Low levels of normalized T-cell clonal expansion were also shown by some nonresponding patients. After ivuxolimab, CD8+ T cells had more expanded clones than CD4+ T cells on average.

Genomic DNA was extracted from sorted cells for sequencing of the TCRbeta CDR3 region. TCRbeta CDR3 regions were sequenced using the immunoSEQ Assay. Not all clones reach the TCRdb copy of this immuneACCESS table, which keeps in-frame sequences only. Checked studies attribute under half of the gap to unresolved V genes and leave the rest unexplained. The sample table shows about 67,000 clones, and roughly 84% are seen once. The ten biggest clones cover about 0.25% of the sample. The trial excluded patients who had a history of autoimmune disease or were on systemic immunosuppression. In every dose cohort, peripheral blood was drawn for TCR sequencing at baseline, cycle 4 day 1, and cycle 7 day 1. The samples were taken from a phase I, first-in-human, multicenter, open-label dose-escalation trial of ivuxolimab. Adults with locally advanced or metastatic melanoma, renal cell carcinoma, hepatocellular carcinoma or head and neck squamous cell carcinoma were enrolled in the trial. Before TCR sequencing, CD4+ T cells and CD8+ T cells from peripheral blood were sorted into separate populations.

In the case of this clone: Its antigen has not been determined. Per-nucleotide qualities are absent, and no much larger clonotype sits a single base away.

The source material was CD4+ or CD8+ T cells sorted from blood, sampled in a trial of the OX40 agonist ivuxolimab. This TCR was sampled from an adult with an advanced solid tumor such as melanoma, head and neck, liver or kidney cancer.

The nucleotides are TGTGCCAGCAGCTTAGTGGCAGGGGGAACCTACGAGCAGTACTTC. Protein translation: CASSLVAGGTYEQYF. This chain joins TRBV11-2 to TRBJ2-7, with 7 junctional bases fitting TRBD1. CDR1 and CDR2, looked up from the germline V gene, are SGHAT and FQNNGV. V ends up 1 base short and J 2 bases short, with an unmatched junction base count of 5. The CDR3 holds 15 amino acids from the cysteine to the phenylalanine. Only CDR3 DNA remains: 45 bases, in frame from the first base.